This T cell receptor (beta chain) was sequenced during a study of T-cell memory formation after mild COVID-19. The CDR3 has 15 residues. Trimming cost V 3 bases and J 0 bases, with 10 bases left between them. The V gene's germline CDR1 is SGHDN and CDR2 FVKESK. MiXCR, applied by TCRdb to the 5' RACE reads, yields one record per CDR3 protein. The data contain about 340,000 distinct CDR3 sequences, more than 15% of them seen just once; the ten biggest clones take up 20% to 25%. The TCR was taken from a man aged 18-30 years who had mild COVID-19 (a few samples of this study predate the infection). Cell type and time point are not known. The chain combines TRBV14 with TRBJ2-3; possible D gene TRBD1, 5 bases. Sequenced material: PBMCs or a T cell subset sorted from them (not recorded which). In nucleotides, the CDR3 is TGTGCCAGCAGCCACAGGGCCCACAGCACAGATACGCAGTATTTT. It encodes CASSHRAHSTDTQYF.